This TCR beta chain appears in the sequencing data of a study of naive and memory T cell subsets. Two oligonucleotides, mixed equimolar, formed the beta constant-region primer covering TRBC1 and TRBC2. MiXCR was run by TCRdb on the UMI-ligation and nested PCR reads, yielding one entry per CDR3 protein. The sample contains 70,000 to 95,000 distinct CDR3 sequences, 6% to 7.5% of which appear only once. Study-wide findings and caveats: From naive to CM, EM and EMRA, diversity decreased and Gini increased.

This clonotype was seen more than once but under ten times. The antigen remains unidentified. Sequencing was performed on central memory CD4+ T cells from blood. The sequence came from a human donor in good health.

The CDR3: CSVSGGSGANVLTF. The CDR3 DNA reads as TGCAGCGTATCCGGGGGCTCTGGGGCCAACGTCCTGACTTTC. This chain connects TRBV29-1 to TRBJ2-6; D is possibly TRBD2 (6 bases). CDR3 size: 14 residues. V lost 6 bases and J 0 bases, leaving 9 bases between the germline ends. CDR1 is SQVTM and CDR2 is ANQGSEA in the germline V gene.